This T cell receptor (beta chain) emerged from a study of spatial heterogeneity in lung cancer. Study details: Samples came from some 71 TRACERx patients with untreated early-stage lung cancer. Available PBMC from follow-up, collected a median of about 26 months after resection, underwent sequencing. Alpha-chain sequences were consistently detected less often than beta-chain sequences.

Every individual TCR cDNA molecule carried its own unique molecular identifier, which allowed correction of PCR and sequencing errors. TCRdb redid the calling of the 5' RACE reads with MiXCR, one entry per CDR3 protein. Among some 110,000 distinct CDR3 sequences, 12% were seen once, and the ten largest hold about 15%. Noted time point: blood at routine non-recurrence follow-up after resection. In each case, whole RNA from tumor, nontumor lung or frozen PBMC was sequenced unsorted. This clonotype was recorded many times. Germline assignment: CDR1 ENHRY and CDR2 SYGVKD. The CDR3 totals 14 residues. The V gene end was trimmed by 3 bases and the J gene end by 8 bases; junction bases not matched to a gene: 9.

The genes are TRBV10-3 and TRBJ1-2, with 7 bases identical to TRBD1. The receptor's source is a male donor with early-stage non-small cell lung cancer. Specimen: PBMCs, collected at follow-up. CDR3 region: CAISERQGEGGYTF. Here the CDR3 DNA reads TGTGCCATCAGTGAAAGACAGGGAGAGGGAGGCTACACCTTC.